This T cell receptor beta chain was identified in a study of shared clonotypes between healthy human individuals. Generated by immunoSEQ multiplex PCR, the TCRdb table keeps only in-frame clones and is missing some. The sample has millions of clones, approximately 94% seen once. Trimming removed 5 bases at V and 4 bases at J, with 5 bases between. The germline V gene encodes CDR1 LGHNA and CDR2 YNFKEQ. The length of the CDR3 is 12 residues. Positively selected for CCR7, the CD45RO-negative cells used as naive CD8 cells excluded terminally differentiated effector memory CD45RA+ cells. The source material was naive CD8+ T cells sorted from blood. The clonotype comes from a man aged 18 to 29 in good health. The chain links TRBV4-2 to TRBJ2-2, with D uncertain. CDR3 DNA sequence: TGTGCCAGCAGCTTCGGCACCGGGGAGCTGTTTTTT. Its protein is CASSFGTGELFF.